Listed below are T cell receptor beta chains from one sample, sequenced in a study of graft-versus-host responses after intestinal transplantation. Method: immunoSEQ multiplex PCR; TCRdb's copy keeps in-frame clones and lacks some. This table has more than 20,000 clones, roughly 87% appearing once. Sample: PBMCs, taken around 65 days after intestinal transplantation. These receptors came from a human patient who received an intestinal transplant, so some T cells may come from the graft donor. CDR3s include the opening cysteine and the closing phenylalanine or tryptophan. Each record gives: V gene, clone size, J gene, D gene, CDR3 DNA, CDR3 protein. D genes are given only for firm matches. Size values are once, few and many counts, or a class for expanded clones, and some rows have none.

TRBV18,once,TRBJ1-4,.,TGTGCCAGCTCACCCCCGGGGGAAAAACTGTTTTTT,CASSPPGEKLFF
TRBV28,once,TRBJ1-4,.,TGTGCCAGCAGTTTGACATCTCCTAATGAAAAACTGTTTTTT,CASSLTSPNEKLFF
TRBV27,once,TRBJ1-2,TRBD1,TGTGCCAGCAGTTTATGGGACAGCTATGGCTACACCTTC,CASSLWDSYGYTF
TRBV6-4,.,TRBJ1-6,TRBD1,TGTGCCAGCAGTGACTTGGACAGGGGGTCTTTGTATAATTCACCCCTCCACTTT,CASSDLDRGSLYNSPLHF
TRBV2,few,TRBJ2-7,TRBD2,TGTGCCAGCAGTGGCGGGGGCGAGCAGTACTTC,CASSGGGEQYF
TRBV9,.,TRBJ1-1,.,TGTGCCAGCAGCGTAGGGGGCACTGAAGCTTTCTTT,CASSVGGTEAFF
TRBV10-3,.,TRBJ2-1,TRBD1,TGTGCCACCGGGACAGCACTCAATGAGCAGTTCTTC,CATGTALNEQFF
TRBV7-8,.,TRBJ2-5,.,TGTGCCAGCAGCTTAGCAGCGGACGCCAAATGGGAGACCCAGTACTTC,CASSLAADAKWETQYF
TRBV5-4,once,TRBJ2-5,.,TGTGCCAGCAGCCCGCGAGAGCAAGAGACCCAGTACTTC,CASSPREQETQYF
TRBV14,.,TRBJ2-1,.,TGTGCCAGCAGCCAAGATGGGGCCATTCTTCCCCGGGGGTACAATGAGCAGTTCTTC,CASSQDGAILPRGYNEQFF
TRBV2,.,TRBJ2-1,TRBD1,TGTGCCACCCTGGTCCCGGGACAGGGCTACAATGAGCAGTTCTTC,CATLVPGQGYNEQFF
TRBV5-4,.,TRBJ2-7,.,TGTGCCAGCAGCCCAAAAGAGGGGCCTTCCTACGAGCAGTACTTC,CASSPKEGPSYEQYF
TRBV18,.,TRBJ2-1,TRBD1,TGTGCCAGCTCACCGACCTCCGGGACAGAAGGTTATTATATCAATGAGCAGTTCTTC,CASSPTSGTEGYYINEQFF
TRBV7-9,.,TRBJ2-7,TRBD1,TGTGCCAGCAGCTCGACGACAGGGTTCCACGAGCAGTACTTC,CASSSTTGFHEQYF
TRBV27,.,TRBJ2-7,TRBD1,TGTGCCAGCTCCGGGACAGGCTACGAGCAGTACTTC,CASSGTGYEQYF
TRBV2,.,TRBJ2-7,TRBD1,TGTGCCAGCAGGACAGGGGTCTACGAGCAGTACTTC,CASRTGVYEQYF
TRBV5-8,.,TRBJ1-1,.,TGTGCCAGCAGCTTGGTCGGAGACGGCGTAAGTGCTTTCTTT,CASSLVGDGVSAFF
TRBV30,.,TRBJ2-7,TRBD1,TGTGCCTGGAGTCAAGTCCCAGGGGGCGAGCAGTACTTC,CAWSQVPGGEQYF
TRBV7-2,.,TRBJ2-7,.,TGTGCCAGCAGCTTCGTAAGTTGGGACGGAAGCTCCTACGAGCAGTACTTC,CASSFVSWDGSSYEQYF
TRBV29-1,.,TRBJ2-5,TRBD2,TGCAGCGTTGGTCCGGGGGGGACAGAGACCCAGTACTTC,CSVGPGGTETQYF
TRBV10-3,few,TRBJ1-5,.,TGTGCCATCAGTGAGCGGGGAAATAGCAATCAGCCCCAGCATTTT,CAISERGNSNQPQHF
TRBV8-2,.,TRBJ1-2,.,TGTGGCAGTACATGGACTCATAGCCGAAAGACCTATGGCTACACCTTC,CGSTWTHSRKTYGYTF
TRBV4-3,.,TRBJ2-5,TRBD2,TGCGCCAGCAGCCAATTCGGGGGGGAGACCCAGTACTTC,CASSQFGGETQYF
TRBV5-1,.,TRBJ2-7,.,TGCGCCAGCAGCCGTGGCAGGCTGCACGAGCAGTACTTC,CASSRGRLHEQYF
TRBV6-5,.,TRBJ1-2,TRBD1,TGTGCCAGCAGTTTTCACAGACAGGGCCGGGACTACACCTTC,CASSFHRQGRDYTF
TRBV7-6,.,TRBJ2-7,TRBD2,TGTGCCAGCAGCTTAGCTAGCGGGGGGAGCTACGAGCAGTACTTC,CASSLASGGSYEQYF
TRBV7-8,.,TRBJ1-2,.,TGTGCCAGCAGCCCCTCAGGGCGGGGTGGCTACACCTTC,CASSPSGRGGYTF
TRBV6-5,once,TRBJ2-5,.,TGTGCCAGCAGTTACTTGCCCCTGCCAGAGACCCAGTACTTC,CASSYLPLPETQYF
TRBV6-4,medium-sized,TRBJ2-5,.,TGTGCCAGCAGTGAAGGGGGGGCCGCGGAGACCCAGTACTTC,CASSEGGAAETQYF
TRBV21-1,.,TRBJ1-5,.,TGTGCCAGCAGACACCGGGACAGTAATCAGCCCCAGCATTTT,CASRHRDSNQPQHF
TRBV11-2,.,TRBJ2-7,TRBD1,TGTGCCAGCAGCGGCCGGGACAGGGAAAACGAGCAGTACTTC,CASSGRDRENEQYF
TRBV25-1,.,TRBJ1-2,.,TGTGCCAGCAGTGACTTACCCTGGGGGACGGGCGGCTACACCTTC,CASSDLPWGTGGYTF
TRBV16,.,TRBJ1-6,TRBD1,TGTGCCAGCAGCACCAACAGGGGATCACCCCTCCACTTT,CASSTNRGSPLHF
TRBV7-9,.,TRBJ1-4,TRBD1,TGTGCCAGCAGCGCAAAGCTACAGGGGAATAATGAAAAACTGTTTTTT,CASSAKLQGNNEKLFF
TRBV19,.,TRBJ1-1,.,TGTGCCAGTAGTATAGCAGTAGAGGTAATGAACACTGAAGCTTTCTTT,CASSIAVEVMNTEAFF
TRBV19,.,TRBJ2-7,.,TGTGCCAGTAGTATAGATTTTTGGAGCTCCTACGAGCAGTACTTC,CASSIDFWSSYEQYF
TRBV5-6,.,TRBJ2-7,TRBD1,TGTGCCAGCAGCATAGGACAGGACTACGAGCAGTACTTC,CASSIGQDYEQYF
TRBV30,once,TRBJ2-5,.,TGTGCCTGGAGTGTGGTGGACATCCAAGAGACCCAGTACTTC,CAWSVVDIQETQYF
TRBV6-5,once,TRBJ2-7,.,TGTGCCAGCAGTTACTCGAAGAGGGCCTACGAGCAGTACTTC,CASSYSKRAYEQYF
TRBV7-9,.,TRBJ1-5,TRBD1,TGTGCCAGCAGCTCGACAGGGGGGCATCAGCCCCAGCATTTT,CASSSTGGHQPQHF
TRBV10-3,.,TRBJ1-1,.,TGTGCCATCAGTGAAGATTTAGGGGCCAACACTGAAGCTTTCTTT,CAISEDLGANTEAFF
TRBV27,.,TRBJ2-7,.,TGTGCCAGCAGTTTTGCAGTTTCCTACGAGCAGTACTTC,CASSFAVSYEQYF
TRBV11-2,.,TRBJ1-1,TRBD1,TGTGCCAGCAGCTCCTACAGGGGATCGAGCACTGAAGCTTTCTTT,CASSSYRGSSTEAFF
TRBV19,.,TRBJ1-2,.,TGTGCCAGTAGTATAGCGGCAGCTAACTATGGCTACACCTTC,CASSIAAANYGYTF
TRBV12-5,few,TRBJ1-1,.,TGTGCTAGTGCCTCCCCTTCGGCAGGGGAAGGCACTGAAGCTTTCTTT,CASASPSAGEGTEAFF
TRBV11-3,.,TRBJ2-5,TRBD1,TGTGCCAGCAGTGACAGGGGGCAAGAGACCCGGTACTTC,CASSDRGQETRYF
TRBV10-3,.,TRBJ2-1,.,TGTGCCATCAGTGAGGATATGGTAATAGTGAATAGGAAGGAGCAGTTCTTC,CAISEDMVIVNRKEQFF
TRBV6-5,.,TRBJ2-7,.,TGTGCCAGCAGTTACGGCAGGACCTACGAGCAGTACTTC,CASSYGRTYEQYF
TRBV11-2,.,TRBJ1-2,TRBD1,TGTGCCAGCAGCCCCCGACAGGGGGAGGACTATGGCTACACCTTC,CASSPRQGEDYGYTF
TRBV5-8,.,TRBJ2-2,.,TGTGCCAGCAGCGTTTCAAGGGGCCCCGGGGAGCTGTTTTTT,CASSVSRGPGELFF
TRBV4-1,.,TRBJ1-4,.,TGCGCCAGCAGCCCCGAGACAGTGCTTGATGGAAAACTGTTTTTT,CASSPETVLDGKLFF
TRBV23-1,.,TRBJ1-5,.,TGCGCCAGCAGTCAATCGGAAGAGGGTGATCAGCCCCAGCATTTT,CASSQSEEGDQPQHF
TRBV30,.,TRBJ1-1,.,TGTGCCTGGAGTATTCTGAACACTGAAGCTTTCTTT,CAWSILNTEAFF
TRBV5-8,.,TRBJ2-3,TRBD1,TGTGCCAGCAGCGAGACAGGGTCCCGCACAGATACGCAGTATTTT,CASSETGSRTDTQYF
TRBV5-1,.,TRBJ2-7,TRBD2,TGCGCCAGCAGCTTGGGCGGGGGGACTTACGAGCAGTACTTC,CASSLGGGTYEQYF
TRBV6-1,.,TRBJ2-1,TRBD1,TGTGCCAGCCTCTTAGACGGGACAGGGTACAATGAGCAGTTCTTC,CASLLDGTGYNEQFF
TRBV9,.,TRBJ1-1,.,TGTGCCAGCAGCCCATACATCCAACTGAACACTGAAGCTTTCTTT,CASSPYIQLNTEAFF
TRBV19,.,TRBJ2-1,TRBD1,TGTGCCAGTAGTTCGAGGACAGGAACAATCAATGAGCAGTTCTTC,CASSSRTGTINEQFF
TRBV30,.,TRBJ1-1,.,TGTGCCTGGGAGCCGGGACACAAGGCCACTGAAGCTTTCTTT,CAWEPGHKATEAFF
TRBV23-1,.,TRBJ1-2,TRBD1,TGCGCCAGCAGTCAATCGGAGGGGGCATATGGCTACACCTTC,CASSQSEGAYGYTF